These T cell receptor beta chains were read from a single sample in a study of cytomegalovirus exposure and HLA in healthy donors. TCRdb's copy holds only in-frame clones and misses some; the assay was immunoSEQ multiplex PCR. The sample includes 150,000 to 200,000 clones, about 88% of them seen just once. The specimen sequenced was PBMCs. These receptors came from a woman between 18 and 30 years old in good health and CMV-seronegative. The CDR3 runs from the conserved cysteine through the conserved F or W. D genes are given only for firm matches. Clone size appears in some rows only: once, few, many, or a class for an expanded clone.

V gene	CDR3 length	clone size	D gene	J gene	CDR3 protein	CDR3 DNA
TRBV2	14	NA	NA	TRBJ1-1	CASRIGQINTEAFF	TGTGCCAGCAGGATCGGACAGATTAACACTGAAGCTTTCTTT
TRBV6-5	14	NA	TRBD1	TRBJ1-5	CASSKTGATWSQHF	TGTGCCAGCAGCAAGACAGGGGCGACGTGGTCCCAGCATTTT
TRBV11-2	15	NA	TRBD2	TRBJ2-7	CASSGGTSASYEQYF	TGTGCCAGCAGCGGGGGGACTAGCGCTTCCTACGAGCAGTACTTC
TRBV6-6	12	NA	NA	TRBJ2-1	CASSEIIATQFF	TGTGCCAGCAGTGAGATAATAGCCACCCAGTTCTTC
TRBV27	15	once	NA	TRBJ2-5	CASSLSFQAQETQYF	TGTGCCAGCAGTTTATCCTTCCAGGCGCAAGAGACCCAGTACTTC
TRBV5-6	11	NA	NA	TRBJ1-1	CASSSITEAFF	TGTGCCAGCAGCTCCATCACTGAAGCTTTCTTT
TRBV5-5	14	NA	NA	TRBJ2-7	CASSLELTAYEQYF	TGTGCCAGCAGCTTGGAACTCACAGCCTACGAGCAGTACTTC
TRBV19	14	NA	NA	TRBJ1-1	CASRTGEGRTEAFF	TGTGCCAGTAGGACTGGGGAGGGGCGAACTGAAGCTTTCTTT
TRBV28	12	few	NA	TRBJ1-1	CASSFFYTEAFF	TGTGCCAGCAGTTTTTTCTACACTGAAGCTTTCTTT
TRBV5-1	14	NA	NA	TRBJ1-1	CASSPGHENTEAFF	TGCGCCAGCAGCCCGGGACATGAGAACACTGAAGCTTTCTTT
TRBV2	16	NA	TRBD2	TRBJ2-3	CASNPAGGGVGDTQYF	TGTGCCAGCAACCCTGCGGGCGGGGGTGTGGGAGATACGCAGTATTTT
TRBV18	14	NA	TRBD2	TRBJ2-1	CASSGGLDRNEQFF	TGTGCCAGCTCGGGTGGACTAGATCGCAATGAGCAGTTCTTC
TRBV12-5	18	NA	NA	TRBJ2-1	CASGLVIRGSNSYNEQFF	TGTGCTAGTGGTTTGGTAATCAGGGGTTCAAACTCCTACAATGAGCAGTTCTTC
TRBV5-5	15	NA	TRBD1	TRBJ1-1	CASSVTGISDTEAFF	TGTGCCAGCAGCGTGACAGGGATTAGTGACACTGAAGCTTTCTTT
TRBV19	12	NA	NA	TRBJ1-1	CASWGQNTEAFF	TGTGCCAGTTGGGGACAGAACACTGAAGCTTTCTTT
TRBV21-1	17	NA	NA	TRBJ1-5	CASSKSVGGLGNQPQHF	TGTGCCAGCAGCAAAAGTGTTGGGGGGTTGGGCAATCAGCCCCAGCATTTT
TRBV19	13	NA	NA	TRBJ1-1	CASSLDLNTEAFF	TGTGCCAGTAGTCTGGACTTGAACACTGAAGCTTTCTTT
TRBV11-2	15	NA	NA	TRBJ1-1	CASSLVEGGNTEAFF	TGTGCCAGCAGCTTAGTGGAGGGAGGGAACACTGAAGCTTTCTTT
TRBV29-1	12	NA	NA	TRBJ1-2	CSVEVPTGGYTF	TGCAGCGTTGAGGTCCCGACGGGGGGCTACACCTTC
TRBV5-1	17	NA	TRBD1	TRBJ2-3	CASSLGRTGTSTDTQYF	TGCGCCAGCAGCTTGGGTCGGACAGGGACTAGCACAGATACGCAGTATTTT
TRBV7-9	14	NA	NA	TRBJ2-1	CASTGPSSHNEQFF	TGTGCCAGCACAGGGCCCAGCAGTCACAATGAGCAGTTCTTC
TRBV6-5	13	NA	NA	TRBJ1-2	CASSHTGLHGYTF	TGTGCCAGCAGTCATACAGGGTTGCATGGCTACACCTTC
TRBV18	15	NA	NA	TRBJ2-5	CASSPYSRVRETQYF	TGTGCCAGCTCACCCTACTCCAGGGTTCGAGAGACCCAGTACTTC
TRBV6-6	14	NA	NA	TRBJ2-3	CASSYLDNTDTQYF	TGTGCCAGCAGTTACCTGGACAACACAGATACGCAGTATTTT
TRBV2	15	few	NA	TRBJ2-2	CASSGMGQNTGELFF	TGTGCCAGCAGTGGAATGGGACAGAACACCGGGGAGCTGTTTTTT
TRBV28	16	NA	TRBD1	TRBJ2-1	CASSKGGTGVYNEQFF	TGTGCCAGCAGTAAAGGTGGGACAGGAGTCTACAATGAGCAGTTCTTC
TRBV2	16	NA	TRBD2	TRBJ2-5	CASSRLAGGPLETQYF	TGTGCCAGCAGTAGACTAGCGGGGGGGCCTCTGGAGACCCAGTACTTC
TRBV12-5	12	NA	NA	TRBJ1-2	CASGSGSYGYTF	TGTGCTAGTGGTTCCGGGAGCTATGGCTACACCTTC
TRBV4-2	15	NA	NA	TRBJ2-2	CASSQNSGDTGELFF	TGTGCCAGCAGCCAAAACTCAGGGGACACCGGGGAGCTGTTTTTT
TRBV28	16	NA	NA	TRBJ1-4	CASSLWGEPTNEKLFF	TGTGCCAGCAGTTTGTGGGGGGAGCCAACTAATGAAAAACTGTTTTTT
TRBV19	14	NA	NA	TRBJ2-7	CASSISLSPYEQYF	TGTGCCAGTAGTATTAGCCTTTCCCCCTACGAGCAGTACTTC
TRBV19	11	NA	NA	TRBJ1-1	CASNERGGAFF	TGTGCCAGCAACGAACGCGGGGGAGCTTTCTTT
TRBV6-1	16	few	NA	TRBJ1-5	CASSALSGRPNQPQHF	TGTGCCAGCAGTGCGCTGTCCGGCAGGCCTAATCAGCCCCAGCATTTT
TRBV28	16	NA	NA	TRBJ1-2	CASSFLVGVGNYGYTF	TGTGCCAGCAGTTTTTTGGTCGGGGTCGGGAACTATGGCTACACCTTC
TRBV27	17	NA	TRBD2	TRBJ2-2	CASSLFWIAGWTGELFF	TGTGCCAGCAGCCTATTTTGGATAGCGGGATGGACCGGGGAGCTGTTTTTT
TRBV5-1	14	NA	NA	TRBJ2-7	CASSLGAPAYEQYF	TGCGCCAGCAGCTTGGGGGCACCAGCCTACGAGCAGTACTTC
TRBV10-3	17	NA	TRBD1	TRBJ2-1	CAIRLTKGDSSYNEQFF	TGTGCCATCAGACTCACCAAGGGGGACAGCTCCTACAATGAGCAGTTCTTC